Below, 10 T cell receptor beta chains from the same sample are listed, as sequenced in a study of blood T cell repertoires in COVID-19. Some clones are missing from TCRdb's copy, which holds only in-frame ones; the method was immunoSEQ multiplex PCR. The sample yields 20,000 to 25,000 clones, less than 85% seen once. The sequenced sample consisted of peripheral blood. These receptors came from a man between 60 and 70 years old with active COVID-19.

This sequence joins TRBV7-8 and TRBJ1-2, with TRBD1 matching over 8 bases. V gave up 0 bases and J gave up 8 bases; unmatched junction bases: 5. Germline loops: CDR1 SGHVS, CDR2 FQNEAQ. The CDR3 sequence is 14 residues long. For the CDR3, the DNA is TGTGCCAGCAGCTTAGCCAGGACAGGGCAAGGCTACACCTTC. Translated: CASSLARTGQGYTF.

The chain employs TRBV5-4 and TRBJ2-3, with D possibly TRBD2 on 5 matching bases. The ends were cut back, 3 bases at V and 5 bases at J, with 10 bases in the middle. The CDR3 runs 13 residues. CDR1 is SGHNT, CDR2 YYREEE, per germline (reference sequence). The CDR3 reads CASSSPRGDTQYF. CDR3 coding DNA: TGTGCCAGCAGCTCTCCTCGGGGAGATACGCAGTATTTT. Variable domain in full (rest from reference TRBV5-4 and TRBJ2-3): ETGVTQSPTHLIKTRGQQVTLRCSSQSGHNTVSWYQQALGQGPQFIFQYYREEENGRGNFPPRFSGLQFPNYSSELNVNALELDDSALYLCASSSPRGDTQYFGPGTRLTVL.

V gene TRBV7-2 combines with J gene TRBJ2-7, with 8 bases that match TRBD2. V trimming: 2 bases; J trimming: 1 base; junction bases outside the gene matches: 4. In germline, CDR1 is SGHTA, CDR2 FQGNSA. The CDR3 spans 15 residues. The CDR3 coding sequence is TGTGCCAGCAGCTTAAACCCGGGGGGGTCCTACGAGCAGTACTTC. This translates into CASSLNPGGSYEQYF.

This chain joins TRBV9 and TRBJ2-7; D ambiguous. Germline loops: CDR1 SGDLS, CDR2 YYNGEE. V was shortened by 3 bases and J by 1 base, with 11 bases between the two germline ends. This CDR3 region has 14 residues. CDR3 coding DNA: TGTGCCAGCAGCGCTACGACGGGTTCCTACGAGCAGTACTTC. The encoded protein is CASSATTGSYEQYF.

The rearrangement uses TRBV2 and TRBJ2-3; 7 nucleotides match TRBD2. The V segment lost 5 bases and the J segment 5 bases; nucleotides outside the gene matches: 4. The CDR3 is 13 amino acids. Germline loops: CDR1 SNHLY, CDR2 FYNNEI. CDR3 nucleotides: TGTGCCAGCAGTCGGGGGGAGAGAGATACGCAGTATTTT. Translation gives CASSRGERDTQYF.

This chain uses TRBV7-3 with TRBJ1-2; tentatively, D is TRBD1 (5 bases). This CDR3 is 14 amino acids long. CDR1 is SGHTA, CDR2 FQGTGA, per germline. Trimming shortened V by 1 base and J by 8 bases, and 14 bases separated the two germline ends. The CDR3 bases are TGTGCCAGCAGCTTAATGCCTGGGGCGGGAGGCTACACCTTC. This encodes CASSLMPGAGGYTF.

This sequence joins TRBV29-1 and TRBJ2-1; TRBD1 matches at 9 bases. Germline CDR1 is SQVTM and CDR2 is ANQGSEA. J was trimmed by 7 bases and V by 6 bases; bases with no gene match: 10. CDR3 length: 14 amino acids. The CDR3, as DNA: TGCAGCGTGTCCGGGACAGGGTTAATAAATGAGCAGTTCTTC. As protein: CSVSGTGLINEQFF.

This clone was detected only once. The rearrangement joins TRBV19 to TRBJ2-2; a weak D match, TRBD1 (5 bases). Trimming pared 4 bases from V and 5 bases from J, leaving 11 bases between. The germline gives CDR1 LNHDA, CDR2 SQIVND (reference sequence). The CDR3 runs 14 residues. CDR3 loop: CASSTQGRTGELFF. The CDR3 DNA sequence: TGTGCCAGTAGTACGCAGGGTCGGACCGGGGAGCTGTTTTTT.

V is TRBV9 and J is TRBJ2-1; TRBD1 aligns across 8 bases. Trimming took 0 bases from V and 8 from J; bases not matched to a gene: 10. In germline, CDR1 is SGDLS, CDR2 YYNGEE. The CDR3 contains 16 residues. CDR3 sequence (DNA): TGTGCCAGCAGCGTAGACCCGACAGGGGATATCGATGAGCAGTTCTTC. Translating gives CASSVDPTGDIDEQFF.

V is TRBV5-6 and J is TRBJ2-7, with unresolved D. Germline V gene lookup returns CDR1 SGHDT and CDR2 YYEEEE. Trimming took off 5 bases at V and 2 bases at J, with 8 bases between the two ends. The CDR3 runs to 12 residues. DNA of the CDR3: TGTGCCAGCAGTTCCTGGCCCTACGAGCAGTACTTC. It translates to CASSSWPYEQYF.